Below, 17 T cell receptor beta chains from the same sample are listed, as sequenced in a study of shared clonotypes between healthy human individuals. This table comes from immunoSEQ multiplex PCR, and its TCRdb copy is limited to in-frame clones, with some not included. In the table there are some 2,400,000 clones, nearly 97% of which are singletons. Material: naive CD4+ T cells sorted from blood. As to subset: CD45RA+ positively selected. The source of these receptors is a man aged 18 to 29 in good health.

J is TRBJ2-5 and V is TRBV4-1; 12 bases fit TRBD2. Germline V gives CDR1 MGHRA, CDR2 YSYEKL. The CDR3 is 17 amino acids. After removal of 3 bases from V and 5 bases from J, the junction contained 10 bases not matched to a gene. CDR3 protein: CASSQAYLAGGQETQYF. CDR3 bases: TGCGCCAGCAGCCAGGCATACCTAGCGGGGGGGCAGGAGACCCAGTACTTC.

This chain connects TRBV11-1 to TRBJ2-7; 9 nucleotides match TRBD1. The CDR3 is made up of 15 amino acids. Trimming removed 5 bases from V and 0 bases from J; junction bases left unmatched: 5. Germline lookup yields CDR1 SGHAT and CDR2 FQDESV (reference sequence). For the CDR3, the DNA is TGTGCCAGCAGCCCGACAGGGGGTCTCTCCTACGAGCAGTACTTC. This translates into CASSPTGGLSYEQYF.

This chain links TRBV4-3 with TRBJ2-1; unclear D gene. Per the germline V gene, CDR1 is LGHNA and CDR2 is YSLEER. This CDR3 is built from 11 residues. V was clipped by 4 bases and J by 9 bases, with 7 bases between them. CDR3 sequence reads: CASSPRSEQFF. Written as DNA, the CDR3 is TGCGCCAGCAGCCCGAGGAGTGAGCAGTTCTTC.

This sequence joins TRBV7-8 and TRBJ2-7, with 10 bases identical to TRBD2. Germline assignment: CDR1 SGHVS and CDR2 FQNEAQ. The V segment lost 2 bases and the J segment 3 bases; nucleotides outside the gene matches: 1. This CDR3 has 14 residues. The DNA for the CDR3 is TGTGCCAGCAGCTTAACTAGCGGGATCTACGAGCAGTACTTC. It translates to CASSLTSGIYEQYF.

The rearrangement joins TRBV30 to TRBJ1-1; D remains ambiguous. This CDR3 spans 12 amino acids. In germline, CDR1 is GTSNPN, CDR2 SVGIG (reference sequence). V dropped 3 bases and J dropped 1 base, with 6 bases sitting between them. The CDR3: CAWRTPNTEAFF. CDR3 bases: TGTGCCTGGAGGACCCCGAACACTGAAGCTTTCTTT.

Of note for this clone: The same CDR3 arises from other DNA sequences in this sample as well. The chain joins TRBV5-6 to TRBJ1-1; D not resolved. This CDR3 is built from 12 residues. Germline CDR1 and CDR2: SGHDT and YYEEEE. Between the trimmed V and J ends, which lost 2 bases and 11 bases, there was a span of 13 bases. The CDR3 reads CASSLLSSSAFF. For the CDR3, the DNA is TGTGCCAGCAGCTTACTATCGTCCTCGGCTTTCTTT.

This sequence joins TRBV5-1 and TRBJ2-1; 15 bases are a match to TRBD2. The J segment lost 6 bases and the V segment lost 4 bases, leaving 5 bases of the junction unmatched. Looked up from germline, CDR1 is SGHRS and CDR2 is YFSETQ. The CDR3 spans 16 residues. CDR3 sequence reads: CASSPGLAGGRNEQFF. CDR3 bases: TGCGCCAGCAGCCCGGGACTAGCGGGAGGCCGCAATGAGCAGTTCTTC.

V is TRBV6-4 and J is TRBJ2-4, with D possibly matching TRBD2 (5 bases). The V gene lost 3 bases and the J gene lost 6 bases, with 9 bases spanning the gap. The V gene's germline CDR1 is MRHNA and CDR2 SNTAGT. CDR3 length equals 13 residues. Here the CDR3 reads CASSEVSGNIQYF. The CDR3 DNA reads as TGTGCCAGCAGTGAGGTCAGCGGAAACATTCAGTACTTC.

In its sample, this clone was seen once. Here the CDR3 DNA reads TGTGCCATCAGTGTCCTTCTAGCGGGAGGCACAGATACGCAGTATTTT. Translation gives CAISVLLAGGTDTQYF. The rearrangement joins TRBV10-3 to TRBJ2-3, with 10 bases identical to TRBD2. Losses at the gene ends were 4 bases for V and 1 base for J; bases not matched to a gene: 5. The germline V gene encodes CDR1 ENHRY and CDR2 SYGVKD. This CDR3 comprises 16 residues.

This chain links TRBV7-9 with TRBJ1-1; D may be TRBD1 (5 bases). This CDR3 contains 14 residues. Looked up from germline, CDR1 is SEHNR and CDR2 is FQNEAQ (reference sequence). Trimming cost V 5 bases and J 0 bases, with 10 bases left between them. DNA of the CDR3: TGTGCCAGCAGCCCCGACAGACTGAACACTGAAGCTTTCTTT. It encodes CASSPDRLNTEAFF.

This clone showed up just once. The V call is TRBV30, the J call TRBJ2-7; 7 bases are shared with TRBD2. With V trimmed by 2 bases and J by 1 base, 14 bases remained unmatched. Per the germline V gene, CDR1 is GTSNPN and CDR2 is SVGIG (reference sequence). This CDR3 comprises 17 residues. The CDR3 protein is CAWSRGRTSGKSYEQYF. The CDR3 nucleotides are TGTGCCTGGAGTCGGGGCCGGACTAGTGGAAAGTCCTACGAGCAGTACTTC.

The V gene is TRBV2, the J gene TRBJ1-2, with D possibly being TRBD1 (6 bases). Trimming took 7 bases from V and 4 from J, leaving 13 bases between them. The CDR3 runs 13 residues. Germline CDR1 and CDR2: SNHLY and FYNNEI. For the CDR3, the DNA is TGTGCCAGCAATGGACAGACGGTCTATGGCTACACCTTC. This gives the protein CASNGQTVYGYTF.

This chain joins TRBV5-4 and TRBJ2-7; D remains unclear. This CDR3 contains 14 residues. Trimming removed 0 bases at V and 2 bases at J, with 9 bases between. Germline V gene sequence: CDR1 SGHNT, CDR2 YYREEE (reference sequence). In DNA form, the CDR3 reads TGTGCCAGCAGCTTGGGGGTACCACCCTACGAGCAGTACTTC. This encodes CASSLGVPPYEQYF.

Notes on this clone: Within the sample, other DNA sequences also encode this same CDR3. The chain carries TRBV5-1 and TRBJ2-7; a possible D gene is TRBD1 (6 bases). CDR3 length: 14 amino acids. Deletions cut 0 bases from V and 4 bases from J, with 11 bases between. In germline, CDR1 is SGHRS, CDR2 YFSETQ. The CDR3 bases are TGCGCCAGCAGCTTGGACAGGGTGGGGTACGAGCAGTACTTC. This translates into CASSLDRVGYEQYF.

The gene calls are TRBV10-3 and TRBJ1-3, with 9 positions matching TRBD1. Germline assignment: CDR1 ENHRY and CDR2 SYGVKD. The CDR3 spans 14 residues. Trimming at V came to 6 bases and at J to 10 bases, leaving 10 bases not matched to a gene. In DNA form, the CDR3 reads TGTGCCATCAGCGACAGGGGGGACTGGGGAACCATATATTTT. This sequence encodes CAISDRGDWGTIYF.

The CDR3 region is CASSPSRTSGYIYEQYF. CDR3 sequence (DNA): TGTGCCAGCAGCCCGTCTAGGACTAGCGGATATATCTACGAGCAGTACTTC. This chain uses TRBV11-2 with TRBJ2-7, with 10 bases identical to TRBD2. Looked up from germline, CDR1 is SGHAT and CDR2 is FQNNGV. The V and J ends lost 5 bases and 3 bases, in that order; junction bases with no gene match: 13. The CDR3 is 17 amino acids.

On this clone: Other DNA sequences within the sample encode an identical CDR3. CDR3 loop: CASSEAYGYGYTF. The CDR3 coding sequence is TGTGCCAGCAGTGAAGCCTATGGCTATGGCTACACCTTC. The rearrangement links TRBV6-1 to TRBJ1-2, with no clear D. Per the germline V gene, CDR1 is MNHNS and CDR2 is SASEGT. CDR3 length: 13 residues. V dropped 0 bases and J dropped 4 bases, with 6 bases sitting between them.